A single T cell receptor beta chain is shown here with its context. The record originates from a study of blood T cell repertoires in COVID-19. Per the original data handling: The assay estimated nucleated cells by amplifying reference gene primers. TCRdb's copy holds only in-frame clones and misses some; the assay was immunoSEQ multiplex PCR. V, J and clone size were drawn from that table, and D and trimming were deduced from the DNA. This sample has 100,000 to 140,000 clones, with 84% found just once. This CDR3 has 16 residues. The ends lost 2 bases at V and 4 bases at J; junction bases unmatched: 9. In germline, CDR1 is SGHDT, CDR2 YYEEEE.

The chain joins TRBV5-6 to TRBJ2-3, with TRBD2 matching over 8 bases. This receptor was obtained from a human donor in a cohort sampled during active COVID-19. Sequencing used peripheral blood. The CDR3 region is CASSLVLAGSADTQYF. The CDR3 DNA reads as TGTGCCAGCAGCTTAGTCTTAGCGGGATCAGCAGATACGCAGTATTTT.